A selection of T cell receptor beta chains follows, all from one sample in a study of blood T cell repertoires in COVID-19. TCRdb keeps only in-frame clones here, not all; method: immunoSEQ multiplex PCR. The table has about 88,000 clones, roughly 89% seen once. The material sequenced was peripheral blood. The receptors derive from a woman at least 80 years old with active COVID-19. CDR3s include the opening cysteine and the closing phenylalanine or tryptophan. A D gene is named only where the DNA matches it firmly. Clone size is shown for a subset of rows, as once, few, many or a class of expanded clone.

V gene	D gene	clone size	J gene	CDR3 DNA	CDR3 protein
TRBV9	TRBD2	NA	TRBJ2-3	TGTGCCAGCAGCGTAGCGACCCTGCCGCTAGCGGGAGAGAAAGATACGCAGTATTTT	CASSVATLPLAGEKDTQYF
TRBV4-1	TRBD2	NA	TRBJ2-1	TGCGCCAGCAGCCAAGGAGCGGGACTATACAATGAGCAGTTCTTC	CASSQGAGLYNEQFF
TRBV7-2	NA	NA	TRBJ2-7	TGTGCCAGCAGCTTCAGTTCCCCTGGAGGTAACGAGCAGTACTTC	CASSFSSPGGNEQYF
TRBV4-3	NA	NA	TRBJ2-3	TGCGCCAGCAGCCAAGATTGGGGGAGGTATGGCACAGATACGCAGTATTTT	CASSQDWGRYGTDTQYF
TRBV18	NA	NA	TRBJ1-4	TGTGCCAGCTCAAGCAGGGTCCCTGCAACTAATGAAAAACTGTTTTTT	CASSSRVPATNEKLFF
TRBV20-1	NA	NA	TRBJ2-5	TGCAGTGCTACCCTCCAAGAGACCCAGTACTTC	CSATLQETQYF
TRBV5-4	NA	NA	TRBJ2-1	TGTGCCAGCAGCTTGGTGGCGGGCTCCTACAATGAGCAGTTCTTC	CASSLVAGSYNEQFF
TRBV6-2/TRBV6-3	NA	NA	TRBJ2-7	TGTGCCAGCAGCCATCGACAGTACCCCTACGAGCAGTACTTC	CASSHRQYPYEQYF
TRBV28	NA	NA	TRBJ1-2	TGTGCCAGCGCGGGTTTTAGGGGCTACACCTTC	CASAGFRGYTF
TRBV27	NA	NA	TRBJ1-6	TGTGCCAGTCGCCAGGGAGGGATCATTTCACCCCTCCACTTT	CASRQGGIISPLHF
TRBV28	NA	once	TRBJ1-3	TGTGCCAGCGATGGCGGGGCGTTCTCTGGAAACACCATATATTTT	CASDGGAFSGNTIYF
TRBV12-3/TRBV12-4	NA	few	TRBJ1-2	TGTGCCAGCAGTCGCGGTGGGGGCTACACCTTC	CASSRGGGYTF
TRBV5-4	NA	few	TRBJ2-7	TGTGCCAGCAGCTCTCAGGGGACACAGGAGCAGTACTTC	CASSSQGTQEQYF
TRBV12-5	TRBD1	once	TRBJ2-1	TGTGCTAGTGGTTATCGAATGCGCGACAGGGAGAGGGGAAATACGGTCTTC	CASGYRMRDRERGNTVF
TRBV3-1/TRBV3-2	NA	NA	TRBJ2-3	TGTGCCAGCAGCCACCGGGTACCCCGGAGGGGCGATACGCAGTATTTT	CASSHRVPRRGDTQYF
TRBV9	NA	NA	TRBJ2-2	TGTGCCAGCAGCGTAGCAACAGGATTAAACACCGGGGAGCTGTTTTTT	CASSVATGLNTGELFF